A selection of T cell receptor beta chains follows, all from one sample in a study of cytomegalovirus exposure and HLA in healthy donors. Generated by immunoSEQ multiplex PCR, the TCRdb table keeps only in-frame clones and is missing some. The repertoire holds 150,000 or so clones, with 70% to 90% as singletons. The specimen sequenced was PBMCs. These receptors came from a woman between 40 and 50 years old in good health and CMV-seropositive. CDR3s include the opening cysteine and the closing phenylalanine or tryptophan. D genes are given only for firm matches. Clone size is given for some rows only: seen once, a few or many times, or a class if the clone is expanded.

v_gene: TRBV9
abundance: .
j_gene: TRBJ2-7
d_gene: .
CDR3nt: TGTGCCAGCAGCGAAGATCCTCACCGGGGAAACCACTACGAGCAGTACTTC
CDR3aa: CASSEDPHRGNHYEQYF

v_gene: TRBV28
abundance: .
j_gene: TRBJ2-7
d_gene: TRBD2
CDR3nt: TGTGCCAGCAGACCCGAGGGACTAGCGGTCTACGAGCAGTACTTC
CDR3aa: CASRPEGLAVYEQYF

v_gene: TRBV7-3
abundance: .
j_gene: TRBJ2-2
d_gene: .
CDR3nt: TGTGCCAGCAGCTTAACGTTAAGGGGCGGGGAGCTGTTTTTT
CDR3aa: CASSLTLRGGELFF

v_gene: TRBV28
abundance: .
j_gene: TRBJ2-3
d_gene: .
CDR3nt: TGTGCCAGCAGTTTAGGTAGAACCACAGATACGCAGTATTTT
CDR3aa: CASSLGRTTDTQYF

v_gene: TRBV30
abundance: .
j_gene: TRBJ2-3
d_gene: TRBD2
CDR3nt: TGTGCCTGGACCGGGGCGGGAGGCACAGATACGCAGTATTTT
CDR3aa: CAWTGAGGTDTQYF

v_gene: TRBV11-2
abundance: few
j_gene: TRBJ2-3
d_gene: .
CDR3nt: TGTGCCAGCAGTTCTTTCGTTAGCACAGATACGCAGTATTTT
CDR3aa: CASSSFVSTDTQYF

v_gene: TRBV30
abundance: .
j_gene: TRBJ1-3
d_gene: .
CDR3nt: TGTGCCTGGAGACAGAGAGCTGGAAACACCATATATTTT
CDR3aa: CAWRQRAGNTIYF

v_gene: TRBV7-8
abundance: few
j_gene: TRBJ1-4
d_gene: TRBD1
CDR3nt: TGTGCCAGCAGCTCGTCTGACAGGGGGCGTAAAGGTGAAAAACTGTTTTTT
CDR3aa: CASSSSDRGRKGEKLFF

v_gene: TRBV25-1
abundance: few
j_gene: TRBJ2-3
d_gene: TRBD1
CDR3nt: TGTGCCAGCAGTGCTAACAGGGGATGGGGCACAGATACGCAGTATTTT
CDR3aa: CASSANRGWGTDTQYF

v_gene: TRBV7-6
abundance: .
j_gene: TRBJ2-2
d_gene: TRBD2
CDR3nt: TGTGCCAGCAGCTCGTCTTTAGGGACTAGAGGCACCGGGGAGCTGTTTTTT
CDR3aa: CASSSSLGTRGTGELFF

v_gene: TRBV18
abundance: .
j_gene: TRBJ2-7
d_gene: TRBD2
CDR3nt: TGTGCCAGCTCACCAAAAGCGGGAGGGAATGAGCAGTACTTC
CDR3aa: CASSPKAGGNEQYF

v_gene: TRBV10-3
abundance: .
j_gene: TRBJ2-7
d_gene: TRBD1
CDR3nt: TGTGCCATCCGAGGGGCACAGGGGGCGAACGAGCAGTACTTC
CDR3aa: CAIRGAQGANEQYF

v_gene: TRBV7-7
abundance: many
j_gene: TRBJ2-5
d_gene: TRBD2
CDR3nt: TGTGCCAGCAGCCCCCGGACTAGCGGGGAGAGGGAGACCCAGTACTTC
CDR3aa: CASSPRTSGERETQYF

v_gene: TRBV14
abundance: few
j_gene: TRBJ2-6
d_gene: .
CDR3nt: TGTGCCAGCAGCCAAGTTGTGAGCTCTGGGGCCAACGTCCTGACTTTC
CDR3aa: CASSQVVSSGANVLTF

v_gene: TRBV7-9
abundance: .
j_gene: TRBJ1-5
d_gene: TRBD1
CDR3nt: TGTGCCAGCAGCTTCGAGGACAGGGATCTCAATCAGCCCCAGCATTTT
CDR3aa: CASSFEDRDLNQPQHF